This T cell receptor beta chain is drawn from a study of cytomegalovirus exposure and HLA in healthy donors. CDR3 length equals 13 residues. V lost 7 bases and J 2 bases, leaving 12 bases between the germline ends. Germline-derived CDR1 and CDR2 are LNHDA and SQIVND (reference sequence). Use of 60 Vbeta and 13 Jbeta primers characterized the PCR. Using immunoSEQ multiplex PCR, the repertoire was profiled, and TCRdb retains in-frame clones only, with some absent. The sample lists about 190,000 clones; around 79% were seen once. Sequencing was done on a sample of PBMCs. This TCR was sampled from a woman aged 18 to 35 in good health and CMV-seronegative. The J gene is TRBJ2-7, the V gene TRBV19; weak D call: TRBD2 (5 bases). CDR3 nucleotides: TGTGCCAGTAAAGGGCAGCGGACCTACGAGCAGTACTTC. Residues: CASKGQRTYEQYF.